This T cell receptor beta chain was documented in a study of OX40 agonist ivuxolimab in advanced cancers. Study-wide context: Ivuxolimab was an agonistic, fully human IgG2 monoclonal antibody directed against OX40 (CD134), a costimulatory receptor. Intravenous ivuxolimab was administered to patients every 2 weeks at six dose levels: 0.01, 0.1, 0.3, 1.5, 3 and 10 mg/kg. Of the roughly 51 patients in dose escalation, about 20 had hepatocellular carcinoma, some 15 had melanoma, 9 had renal cell carcinoma and 9 had head and neck cancer. The dose-escalation cohort was roughly 83% male with a mean age of about 54 years, ranging from about 23 to 85. Patients were allowed to have had prior anti-PD-1, anti-PD-L1 or anti-CTLA-4 therapy, and around two fifths of the dose-escalation patients had been treated with checkpoint inhibitors. Three dose-escalation patients achieved partial responses, one with hepatocellular carcinoma and two with cutaneous melanoma. Peripheral TCRbeta sequencing aimed to test whether ivuxolimab altered TCR sequence diversity and caused clonal T-cell expansion. The paper reports the monotherapy dose-escalation portion (N of about 56 patients) of the phase I ivuxolimab trial. Overall study results and their limits: Low levels of normalized T-cell clonal expansion were also seen in some nonresponding patients. At doses from 0.1 to 3.0 mg/kg, clonal expansion was seen in both CD4+ and CD8+ blood T cells between baseline and week 6. Antigen specificity was not determined for the clonally expanded peripheral T cells. Partial responders in the 0.1-3.0 mg/kg groups had among the lowest normalized peripheral clonal expansion, especially among CD8+ T cells. After ivuxolimab, expanded clones were on average more numerous among CD8+ T cells than among CD4+ T cells.

In the case of this clone: This receptor's antigen is unknown. The record has no base qualities; no much larger clone is one base away.

Reading the germline V gene gives CDR1 SGHRS and CDR2 YFSETQ. The V and J ends are trimmed by 0 bases and 4 bases, leaving 11 bases between them. The cysteine opens and the phenylalanine closes a CDR3 of 15 amino acids. Only the CDR3 DNA stays, 45 bases, in frame from base 1. Genomic DNA was isolated from the sorted cells so that the TCRbeta CDR3 region could be sequenced. TCRbeta CDR3 regions were sequenced using the immunoSEQ Assay. The source is immuneACCESS, and TCRdb retained only in-frame sequences with V and J called. Part of the clones is not carried over; for the studies checked, unresolved V genes explain less than half of this, and the remainder is unexplained. Counted in this sample were about 74,000 clones; almost 85% of them appeared once. The leading ten clones occupy more than 2% of the sample. Patients with autoimmune disease history or receiving systemic immunosuppression were excluded from the trial. In every dose cohort, peripheral blood was drawn for TCR sequencing at baseline, cycle 4 day 1, and cycle 7 day 1. The samples were drawn from a first-in-human, open-label, multicenter phase I dose-escalation trial of ivuxolimab. Adults with locally advanced or metastatic melanoma, renal cell, hepatocellular, or head and neck squamous cell carcinoma were enrolled in the trial. CD4+ and CD8+ T cells were sorted separately from peripheral blood before TCR sequencing.

This clonotype was sampled from an adult with an advanced solid tumor such as melanoma, head and neck, liver or kidney cancer. The chain is assembled from TRBV5-1 and TRBJ1-3; D gene: possibly TRBD1, on 6 matching bases. This specimen consisted of CD4+ or CD8+ T cells sorted from blood, obtained in a trial of the OX40 agonist ivuxolimab. The CDR3 here reads CASSLVAGAGNTIYF. Read as DNA, the sequence is TGCGCCAGCAGCTTGGTGGCAGGGGCCGGAAACACCATATATTTT.